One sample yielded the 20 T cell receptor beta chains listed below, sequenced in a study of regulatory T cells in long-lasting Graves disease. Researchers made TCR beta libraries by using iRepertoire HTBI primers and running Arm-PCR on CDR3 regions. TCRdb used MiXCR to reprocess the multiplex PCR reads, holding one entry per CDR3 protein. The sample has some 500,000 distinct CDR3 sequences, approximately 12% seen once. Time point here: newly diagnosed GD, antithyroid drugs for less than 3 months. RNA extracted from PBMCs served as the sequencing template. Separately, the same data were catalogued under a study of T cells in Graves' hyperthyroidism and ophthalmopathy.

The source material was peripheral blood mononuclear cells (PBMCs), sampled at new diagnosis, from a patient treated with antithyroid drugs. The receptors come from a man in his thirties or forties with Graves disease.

The CDR3 DNA reads as TGCGCCAGCAGCCCCGGGACTAGCGGACAGTCATACAATGAGCAGTTCTTC. This sequence encodes CASSPGTSGQSYNEQFF. This rearrangement joins TRBV5-1 to TRBJ2-1, with 11 bases matching TRBD2. The CDR3 length is 17 residues. V dropped 4 bases and J dropped 4; count of bases not matched to a gene: 10. Germline CDR1 and CDR2: SGHRS and YFSETQ.

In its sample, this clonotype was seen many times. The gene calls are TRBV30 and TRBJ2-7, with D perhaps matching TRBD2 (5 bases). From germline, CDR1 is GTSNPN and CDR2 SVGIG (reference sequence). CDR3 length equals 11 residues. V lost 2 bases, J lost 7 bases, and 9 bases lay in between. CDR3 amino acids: CAWSKPGEQYF. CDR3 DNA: TGTGCCTGGAGTAAGCCGGGGGAGCAGTACTTC.

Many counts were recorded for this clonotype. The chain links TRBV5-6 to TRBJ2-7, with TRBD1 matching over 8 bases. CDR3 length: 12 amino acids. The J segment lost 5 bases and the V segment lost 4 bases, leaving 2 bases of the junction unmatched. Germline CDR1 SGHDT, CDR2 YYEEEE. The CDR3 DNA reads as TGTGCCAGCAGCCGGACAGGGAACGAGCAGTACTTC. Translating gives CASSRTGNEQYF.

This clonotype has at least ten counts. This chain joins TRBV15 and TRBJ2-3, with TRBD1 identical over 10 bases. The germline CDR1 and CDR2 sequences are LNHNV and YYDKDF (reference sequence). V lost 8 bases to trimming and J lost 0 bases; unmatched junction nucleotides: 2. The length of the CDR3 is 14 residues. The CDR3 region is CATRTGGSTDTQYF. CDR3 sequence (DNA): TGTGCCACCCGGACAGGGGGTAGCACAGATACGCAGTATTTT.

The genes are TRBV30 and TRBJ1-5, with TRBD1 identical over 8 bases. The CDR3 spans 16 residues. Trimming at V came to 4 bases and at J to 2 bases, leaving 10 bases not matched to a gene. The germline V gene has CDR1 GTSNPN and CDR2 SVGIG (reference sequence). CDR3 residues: CAWTLAGGLGNQPQHF. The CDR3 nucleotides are TGTGCCTGGACCCTTGCAGGGGGCTTGGGCAATCAGCCCCAGCATTTT.

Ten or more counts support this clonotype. The CDR3 spells CASSVAEIRQETQYF. CDR3 DNA sequence: TGTGCCAGCAGTGTCGCGGAGATCCGTCAAGAGACCCAGTACTTC. This chain connects TRBV2 to TRBJ2-5, with unresolved D. The CDR3 length is 15 residues. Trimming removed 4 bases at V and 2 bases at J, with 14 bases between. Germline V gene data show CDR1 as SNHLY and CDR2 as FYNNEI.

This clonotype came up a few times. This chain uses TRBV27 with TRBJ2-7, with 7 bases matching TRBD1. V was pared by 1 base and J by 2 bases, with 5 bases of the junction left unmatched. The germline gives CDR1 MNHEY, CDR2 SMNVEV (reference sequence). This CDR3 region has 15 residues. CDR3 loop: CASSLLNRGPYEQYF. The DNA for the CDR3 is TGTGCCAGCAGTTTATTGAACAGGGGTCCCTACGAGCAGTACTTC.

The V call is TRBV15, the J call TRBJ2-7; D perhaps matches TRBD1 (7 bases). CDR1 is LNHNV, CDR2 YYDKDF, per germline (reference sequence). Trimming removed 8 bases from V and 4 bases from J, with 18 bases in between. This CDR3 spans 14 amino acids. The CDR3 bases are TGTGCCACCGGGGCCGGGACAGCGGGTTACGAGCAGTACTTC. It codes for CATGAGTAGYEQYF.

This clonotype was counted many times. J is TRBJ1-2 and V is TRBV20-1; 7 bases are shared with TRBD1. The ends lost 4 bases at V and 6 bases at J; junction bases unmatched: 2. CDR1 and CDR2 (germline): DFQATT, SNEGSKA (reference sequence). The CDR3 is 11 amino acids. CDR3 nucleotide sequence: TGCAGTGCTACGACAGGGCATGGCTACACCTTC. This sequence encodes CSATTGHGYTF.

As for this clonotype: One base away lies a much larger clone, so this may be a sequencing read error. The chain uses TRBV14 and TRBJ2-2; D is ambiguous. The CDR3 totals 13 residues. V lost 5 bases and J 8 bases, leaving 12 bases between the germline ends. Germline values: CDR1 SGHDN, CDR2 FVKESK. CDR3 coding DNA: TGTGCCAGCAGCTCGTCCCTATCGGGGGAGCTGTTTTTT. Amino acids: CASSSSLSGELFF.

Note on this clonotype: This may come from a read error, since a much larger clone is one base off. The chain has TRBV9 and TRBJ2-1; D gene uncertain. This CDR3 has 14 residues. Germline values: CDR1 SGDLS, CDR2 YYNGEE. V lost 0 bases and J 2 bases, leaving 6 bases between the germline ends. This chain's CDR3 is CASSVGSPYNEQFF. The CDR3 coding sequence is TGTGCCAGCAGCGTAGGTAGCCCCTACAATGAGCAGTTCTTC.

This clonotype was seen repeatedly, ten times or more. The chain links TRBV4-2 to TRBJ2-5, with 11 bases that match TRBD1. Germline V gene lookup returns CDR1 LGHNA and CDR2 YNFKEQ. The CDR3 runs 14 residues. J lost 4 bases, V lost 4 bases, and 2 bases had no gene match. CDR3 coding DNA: TGTGCCAGCAGCCTCGGACAGGGGGCAGAGACCCAGTACTTC. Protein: CASSLGQGAETQYF.

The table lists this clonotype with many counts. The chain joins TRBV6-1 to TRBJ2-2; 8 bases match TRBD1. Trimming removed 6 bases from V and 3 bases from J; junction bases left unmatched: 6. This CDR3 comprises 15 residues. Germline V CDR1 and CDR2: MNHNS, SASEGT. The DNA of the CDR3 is TGTGCCAGCAGAGACAGGGGTTCCTACACCGGGGAGCTGTTTTTT. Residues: CASRDRGSYTGELFF.

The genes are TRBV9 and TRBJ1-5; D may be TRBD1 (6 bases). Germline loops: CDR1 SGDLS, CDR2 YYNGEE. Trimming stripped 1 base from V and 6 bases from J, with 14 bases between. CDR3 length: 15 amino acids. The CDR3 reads CASSVLGGAGQPQHF. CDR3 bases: TGTGCCAGCAGCGTATTGGGGGGCGCAGGTCAGCCCCAGCATTTT.

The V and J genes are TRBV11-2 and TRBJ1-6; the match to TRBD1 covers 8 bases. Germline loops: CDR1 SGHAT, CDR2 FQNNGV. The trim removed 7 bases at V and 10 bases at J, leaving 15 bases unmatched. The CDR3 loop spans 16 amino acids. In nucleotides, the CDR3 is TGTGCCAGCAACACCGGATTGGACAGGGTGGGATCACCCCTCCACTTT. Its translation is CASNTGLDRVGSPLHF.

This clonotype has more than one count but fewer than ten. This CDR3 reads CASSISHPTGYNEQFF. In DNA, the CDR3 is TGTGCCAGTAGTATATCTCACCCCACAGGGTACAATGAGCAGTTCTTC. The rearrangement joins TRBV19 to TRBJ2-1; tentative D call: TRBD1 (6 bases). The CDR3 is made up of 16 amino acids. CDR1 and CDR2 from the germline V gene are LNHDA and SQIVND (reference sequence). V was cut by 2 bases and J by 4 bases, with 15 bases left in between.

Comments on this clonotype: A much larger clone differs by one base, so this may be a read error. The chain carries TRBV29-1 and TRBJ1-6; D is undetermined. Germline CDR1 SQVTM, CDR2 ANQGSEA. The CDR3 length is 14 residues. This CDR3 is CSARKEGYNSPPHF. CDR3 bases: TGCAGCGCTAGGAAGGAGGGATATAATTCACCCCCCCACTTT. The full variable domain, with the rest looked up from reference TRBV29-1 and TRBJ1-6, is SAVISQKPSRDICQRGTSLTIQCQVDSQVTMMFWYRQQPGQSLTLIATANQGSEATYESGFVIDKFPISRPNLTFSTLTVSNMSPEDSSIYLCSARKEGYNSPPHFGNGTRLTVT.

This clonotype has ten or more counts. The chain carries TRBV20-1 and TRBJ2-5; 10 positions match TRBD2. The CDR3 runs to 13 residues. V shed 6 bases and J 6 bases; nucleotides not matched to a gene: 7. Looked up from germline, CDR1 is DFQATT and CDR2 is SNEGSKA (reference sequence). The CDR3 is CSAWSGRGKTQYF. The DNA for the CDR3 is TGCAGTGCCTGGAGCGGGAGGGGGAAGACCCAGTACTTC.

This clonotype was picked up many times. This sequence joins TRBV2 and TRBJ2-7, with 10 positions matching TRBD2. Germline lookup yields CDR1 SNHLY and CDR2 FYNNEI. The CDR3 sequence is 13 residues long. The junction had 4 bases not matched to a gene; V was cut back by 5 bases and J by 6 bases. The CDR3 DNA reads TGTGCCAGCAGTAGGACTAGCGGCGGCGAGCAGTACTTC. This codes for CASSRTSGGEQYF.

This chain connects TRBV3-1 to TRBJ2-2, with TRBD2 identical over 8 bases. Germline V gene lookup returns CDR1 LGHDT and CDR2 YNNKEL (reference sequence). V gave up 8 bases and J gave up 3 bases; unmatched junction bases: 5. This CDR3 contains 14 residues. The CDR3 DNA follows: TGTGCCAGCCGGGGGGGGAGTTACACCGGGGAGCTGTTTTTT. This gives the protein CASRGGSYTGELFF.